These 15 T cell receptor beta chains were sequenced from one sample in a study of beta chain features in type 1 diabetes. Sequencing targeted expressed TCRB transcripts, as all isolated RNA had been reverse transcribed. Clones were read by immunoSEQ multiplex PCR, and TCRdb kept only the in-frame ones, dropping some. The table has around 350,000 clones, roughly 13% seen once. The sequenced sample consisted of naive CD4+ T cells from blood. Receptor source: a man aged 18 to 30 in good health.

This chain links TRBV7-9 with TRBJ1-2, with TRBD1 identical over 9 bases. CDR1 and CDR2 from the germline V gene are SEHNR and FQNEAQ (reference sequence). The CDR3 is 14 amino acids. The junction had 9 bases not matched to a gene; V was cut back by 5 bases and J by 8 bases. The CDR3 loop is CASSLIRTGDGYTF. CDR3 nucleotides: TGTGCCAGCAGCCTGATCCGGACAGGGGACGGCTACACCTTC.

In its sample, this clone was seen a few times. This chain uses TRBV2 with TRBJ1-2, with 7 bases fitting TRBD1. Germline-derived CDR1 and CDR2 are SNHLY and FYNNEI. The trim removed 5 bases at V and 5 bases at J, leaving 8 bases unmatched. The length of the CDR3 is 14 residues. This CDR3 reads CASSTQGERYGYTF. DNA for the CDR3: TGTGCCAGCAGTACCCAGGGGGAGAGGTATGGCTACACCTTC.

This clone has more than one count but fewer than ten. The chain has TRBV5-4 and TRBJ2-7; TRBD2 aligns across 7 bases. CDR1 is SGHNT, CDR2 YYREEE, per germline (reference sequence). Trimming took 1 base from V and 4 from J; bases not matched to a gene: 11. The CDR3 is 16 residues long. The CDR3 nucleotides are TGTGCCAGCAGCTTGTCTTTTGGCGGGAGAGGGTACGAGCAGTACTTC. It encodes CASSLSFGGRGYEQYF.

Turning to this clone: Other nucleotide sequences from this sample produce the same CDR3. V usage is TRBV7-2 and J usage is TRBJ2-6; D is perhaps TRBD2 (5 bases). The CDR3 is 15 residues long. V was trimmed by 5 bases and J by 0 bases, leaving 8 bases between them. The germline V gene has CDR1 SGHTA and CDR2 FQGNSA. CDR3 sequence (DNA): TGTGCCAGCAGCCTAGGAGGCTCTGGGGCCAACGTCCTGACTTTC. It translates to CASSLGGSGANVLTF.

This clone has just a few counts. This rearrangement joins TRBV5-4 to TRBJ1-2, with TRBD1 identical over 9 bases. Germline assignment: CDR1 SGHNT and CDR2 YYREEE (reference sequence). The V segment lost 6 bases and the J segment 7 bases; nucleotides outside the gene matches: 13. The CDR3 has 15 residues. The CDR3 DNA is TGTGCCAGCAAAAGGGACGGGACAGGGTACGCTGGCTACACCTTC. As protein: CASKRDGTGYAGYTF.

The CDR3 DNA follows: TGTGCCAGCTCTACGGACTCCGGCGTACAAGAGACCCAGTACTTC. Its protein product is CASSTDSGVQETQYF. This rearrangement joins TRBV18 to TRBJ2-5; tentative D call: TRBD2 (5 bases). The V and J ends lost 6 bases and 2 bases respectively, with 16 bases between them. The CDR3 is 15 amino acids. CDR1 is KGHSH and CDR2 is LQKENI in the germline V gene.

The CDR3 loop reads CASSLMREWEDTQYF. The CDR3 bases are TGTGCCAGCAGCTTGATGCGGGAGTGGGAAGATACGCAGTATTTT. The V and J genes are TRBV5-6 and TRBJ2-3, with 7 nucleotides matching TRBD2. J was trimmed by 5 bases and V by 1 base; bases with no gene match: 7. This CDR3 is built from 15 residues. CDR1 and CDR2 from the germline V gene are SGHDT and YYEEEE.

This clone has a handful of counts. This CDR3 is CASSILANTGELFF. CDR3 bases: TGTGCCAGTAGTATCCTAGCGAACACCGGGGAGCTGTTTTTT. The chain joins TRBV19 to TRBJ2-2; D unclear. V was pared by 3 bases and J by 0 bases, with 5 bases between. This CDR3 has 14 amino acids. Looked up from germline, CDR1 is LNHDA and CDR2 is SQIVND (reference sequence).

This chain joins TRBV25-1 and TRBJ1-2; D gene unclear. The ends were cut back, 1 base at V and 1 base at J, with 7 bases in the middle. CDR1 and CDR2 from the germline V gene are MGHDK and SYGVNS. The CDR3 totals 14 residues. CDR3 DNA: TGTGCCAGCAGTGAATTTACAGTTAACTATGGCTACACCTTC. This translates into CASSEFTVNYGYTF.

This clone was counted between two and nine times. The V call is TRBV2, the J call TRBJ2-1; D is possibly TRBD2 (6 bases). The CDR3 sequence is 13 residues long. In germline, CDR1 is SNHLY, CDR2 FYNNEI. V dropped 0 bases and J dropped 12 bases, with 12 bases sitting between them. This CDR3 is CASSEALRGRQFF. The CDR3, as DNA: TGTGCCAGCAGTGAAGCGCTTCGGGGGAGGCAGTTCTTC.

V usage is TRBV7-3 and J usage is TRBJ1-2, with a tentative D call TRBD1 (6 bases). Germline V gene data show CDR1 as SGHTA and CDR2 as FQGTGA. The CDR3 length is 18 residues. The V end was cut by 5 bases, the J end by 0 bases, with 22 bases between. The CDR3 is CASSLMGGPTASNYGYTF. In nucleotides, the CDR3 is TGTGCCAGCAGCCTAATGGGGGGGCCGACCGCTTCTAACTATGGCTACACCTTC.

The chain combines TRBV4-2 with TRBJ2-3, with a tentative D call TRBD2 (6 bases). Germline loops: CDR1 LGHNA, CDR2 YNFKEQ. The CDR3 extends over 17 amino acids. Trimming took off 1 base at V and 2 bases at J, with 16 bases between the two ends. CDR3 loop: CASSQVRPGRDTDTQYF. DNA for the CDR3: TGTGCCAGCAGCCAAGTGAGGCCGGGGCGGGACACAGATACGCAGTATTTT.

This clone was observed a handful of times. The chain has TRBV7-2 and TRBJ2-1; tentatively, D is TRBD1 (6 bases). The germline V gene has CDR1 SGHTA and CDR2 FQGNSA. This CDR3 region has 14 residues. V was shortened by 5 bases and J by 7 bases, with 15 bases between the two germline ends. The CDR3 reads CASSPGHKGNEQFF. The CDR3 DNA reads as TGTGCCAGCAGCCCGGGACACAAAGGGAATGAGCAGTTCTTC.

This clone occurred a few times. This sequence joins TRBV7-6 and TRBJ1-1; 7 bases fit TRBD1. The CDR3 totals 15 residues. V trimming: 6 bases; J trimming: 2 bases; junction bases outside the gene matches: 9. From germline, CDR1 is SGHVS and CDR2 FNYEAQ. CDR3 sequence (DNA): TGTGCCAGCAGGGGGTTGACAGGGCGAAACACTGAAGCTTTCTTT. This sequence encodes CASRGLTGRNTEAFF.

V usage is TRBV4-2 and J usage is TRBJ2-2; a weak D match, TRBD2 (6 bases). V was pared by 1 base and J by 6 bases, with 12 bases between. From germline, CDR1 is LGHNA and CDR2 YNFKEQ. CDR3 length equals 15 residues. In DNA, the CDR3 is TGTGCCAGCAGCCAAGGGGAGGACTACGCCGGGGAGCTGTTTTTT. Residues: CASSQGEDYAGELFF.